These 18 T cell receptor beta chains were all obtained from the same sample, sequenced in a study of T cells in Graves' hyperthyroidism and ophthalmopathy. The CDR3 regions of TCR beta were amplified from RNA transcripts. The HTBI primer set served for first-round RT-PCR of the TCR CDR3. A single record per CDR3 protein comes from TCRdb applying MiXCR to the multiplex PCR reads. The sample records hundreds of thousands of distinct CDR3 sequences, about a sixth being singletons. Sequencing input: blood. The receptors were sampled from a woman aged 30 to 39 with Graves' hyperthyroidism.

In this sample, this clonotype turned up many times. The CDR3 protein is CASSQGLAYYNEQFF. The CDR3 DNA sequence: TGTGCCAGCAGCCAGGGACTAGCGTACTACAATGAGCAGTTCTTC. J is TRBJ2-1 and V is TRBV7-3; 10 positions match TRBD2. This CDR3 has 15 amino acids. The V segment lost 5 bases and the J segment 3 bases; nucleotides outside the gene matches: 4. Looked up from germline, CDR1 is SGHTA and CDR2 is FQGTGA.

Ten or more counts support this clonotype. This chain joins TRBV27 and TRBJ1-1; 7 nucleotides match TRBD1. CDR1 is MNHEY, CDR2 SMNVEV, per germline (reference sequence). This CDR3 region has 13 residues. Losses at the gene ends were 8 bases for V and 0 bases for J; bases not matched to a gene: 3. CDR3 sequence reads: CASQGVMNTEAFF. CDR3 DNA: TGTGCCAGCCAGGGGGTCATGAACACTGAAGCTTTCTTT.

This clonotype was picked up a small number of times. A much larger clone differs by one base, so this may be a read error. The conserved final phenylalanine or tryptophan is absent from the CDR3, which likely points to a read error. J is TRBJ2-7 and V is TRBV20-1, with D hard to call. CDR1 DFQATT and CDR2 SNEGSKA come from the germline V gene (reference sequence). There are 14 residues in the CDR3. Trimming left V 3 bases short and J 3 bases short, with 15 bases between. The CDR3 DNA is TGCAGTGCTAGTGGATCCAGGATCGACTACGAGCAGTACCTC. Translation gives CSASGSRIDYEQYL.

This clonotype was recorded at least ten times. This chain joins TRBV20-1 and TRBJ2-7, with D perhaps matching TRBD1 or TRBD2 (7 bases each). V was clipped by 8 bases and J by 0 bases, with 14 bases between them. CDR3 length: 13 residues. The germline V gene encodes CDR1 DFQATT and CDR2 SNEGSKA (reference sequence). The CDR3 reads CSPERDSSYEQYF. In DNA, the CDR3 is TGCAGTCCCGAGCGGGACAGCTCCTACGAGCAGTACTTC.

This clonotype was observed many times. The chain couples TRBV7-8 to TRBJ2-7, with 8 positions matching TRBD2. The CDR3 has 16 residues. CDR1 is SGHVS, CDR2 FQNEAQ, per germline. With V trimmed by 3 bases and J by 5 bases, 12 bases remained unmatched. The CDR3 nucleotides are TGTGCCAGCAGCTTCGGAGTAGCGGGGAACTTACACGAGCAGTACTTC. Amino acid sequence: CASSFGVAGNLHEQYF.

CDR3 region: CASLAGVGTDTQYF. DNA of the CDR3: TGTGCCAGCTTAGCGGGAGTGGGGACAGATACGCAGTATTTT. The V and J genes are TRBV12-3 or TRBV12-4 and TRBJ2-3; TRBD2 matches at 9 bases. After removal of 8 bases from V and 3 bases from J, the junction contained 6 bases not matched to a gene. The CDR3 runs 14 residues.

This clonotype was seen only a few times. V is TRBV28 and J is TRBJ2-2; D may be TRBD1 or TRBD2 (6 bases each). Trimming left V 0 bases short and J 6 bases short, with 20 bases between. Germline CDR1 MDHEN, CDR2 SYDVKM. This CDR3 is 18 amino acids long. The CDR3 protein is CASSLWGGGTGSPGELFF. CDR3 coding DNA: TGTGCCAGCAGTTTATGGGGGGGCGGAACGGGCTCGCCCGGGGAGCTGTTTTTT.

This clonotype has at least ten counts. For the CDR3, the DNA is TGTGCCAGCAGTGAAATCGGGGGGGGAAACACCATATATTTT. It codes for CASSEIGGGNTIYF. The chain recombines TRBV2 with TRBJ1-3; the D gene is possibly TRBD1 (5 bases). V shed 2 bases and J shed 4 bases, with 9 bases lying between them. Germline assignment: CDR1 SNHLY and CDR2 FYNNEI. The CDR3 covers 14 residues.

This rearrangement joins TRBV3-1 to TRBJ1-4; 7 nucleotides agree with TRBD1. This CDR3 region has 13 residues. Trimming removed 6 bases from V and 7 bases from J; junction bases left unmatched: 5. Germline V lookup: CDR1 LGHDT, CDR2 YNNKEL (reference sequence). CDR3 protein: CASSSNRGEKLFF. For the CDR3, the DNA is TGTGCCAGCAGTTCGAACAGGGGTGAAAAACTGTTTTTT.

This clonotype was counted at least ten times. The chain combines TRBV28 with TRBJ2-1; 11 positions agree with TRBD2. After removal of 6 bases from V and 4 bases from J, the junction contained 8 bases not matched to a gene. The CDR3 is 16 amino acids. The germline CDR1 and CDR2 sequences are MDHEN and SYDVKM. CDR3 in DNA: TGTGCCAGCAGGCCAGGACTAGCGGGCCTTTACAATGAGCAGTTCTTC. Protein sequence: CASRPGLAGLYNEQFF.

The rearrangement joins TRBV3-1 to TRBJ1-2, with D unclear. This CDR3 has 16 residues. V was pared by 0 bases and J by 4 bases, with 15 bases between. The germline V gene has CDR1 LGHDT and CDR2 YNNKEL (reference sequence). CDR3 sequence reads: CASSQESSAGGYGYTF. CDR3 bases: TGTGCCAGCAGCCAAGAGAGTTCAGCAGGAGGCTATGGCTACACCTTC.

This clonotype was counted at least ten times. The chain combines TRBV10-2 with TRBJ2-7; 8 bases agree with TRBD1. Germline trimming cut 7 bases from V and 4 bases from J; bases unmatched to any gene: 12. The germline CDR1 and CDR2 sequences are WSHSY and SAAADI. This CDR3 spans 15 amino acids. The CDR3 DNA sequence: TGCGCCAGCAAATATGGACAGGGCTATTCGTACGAGCAGTACTTC. It is translated as CASKYGQGYSYEQYF.

This clonotype has only a few counts. The rearrangement links TRBV27 to TRBJ2-5, with 9 bases lining up with TRBD2. The CDR3 sequence is 15 residues long. Germline V gene lookup returns CDR1 MNHEY and CDR2 SMNVEV (reference sequence). The V and J ends lost 2 bases and 4 bases, in that order; junction bases with no gene match: 5. The CDR3 loop reads CASSLAFSGRETQYF. Written as DNA, the CDR3 is TGTGCCAGCAGTTTAGCCTTTAGCGGGAGAGAGACCCAGTACTTC.

This chain connects TRBV19 to TRBJ1-1; no reliable D call. Trimming stripped 0 bases from V and 4 bases from J, with 9 bases between. Looked up from germline, CDR1 is LNHDA and CDR2 is SQIVND (reference sequence). The CDR3 sequence is 14 residues long. The CDR3 sequence: CASSIDRGGTEAFF. Written as DNA, the CDR3 is TGTGCCAGTAGTATAGACCGAGGAGGCACTGAAGCTTTCTTT. Filled out from reference TRBV19 and TRBJ1-1, the complete variable domain reads DGGITQSPKYLFRKEGQNVTLSCEQNLNHDAMYWYRQDPGQGLRLIYYSQIVNDFQKGDIAEGYSVSREKKESFPLTVTSAQKNPTAFYLCASSIDRGGTEAFFGQGTRLTVV.

Here the CDR3 reads CASSPGPRTVRNTIYF. CDR3 coding DNA: TGTGCCAGCTCACCAGGTCCCCGGACAGTTAGAAACACCATATATTTT. The chain uses TRBV18 and TRBJ1-3; D is possibly TRBD1 (6 bases). V was cut by 2 bases and J by 5 bases, with 16 bases left in between. This CDR3 contains 16 residues. CDR1 KGHSH and CDR2 LQKENI come from the germline V gene. Together with reference TRBV18 and TRBJ1-3, the CDR3 gives the full variable domain: NAGVMQNPRHLVRRRGQEARLRCSPMKGHSHVYWYRQLPEEGLKFMVYLQKENIIDESGMPKERFSAEFPKEGPSILRIQQVVRGDSAAYFCASSPGPRTVRNTIYFGEGSWLTVV.

This clonotype was detected only a few times. The J gene is TRBJ1-2, the V gene TRBV27; D might be TRBD1 (6 bases). The V end was cut by 3 bases, the J end by 6 bases, with 11 bases between. Germline V gene data show CDR1 as MNHEY and CDR2 as SMNVEV (reference sequence). The CDR3 sequence is 13 residues long. The CDR3 nucleotides are TGTGCCAGCAGTTTCACAGGGTCGGATGGCTACACCTTC. Translation gives CASSFTGSDGYTF.

This clonotype came up a few times. The chain joins TRBV29-1 to TRBJ2-1; D could derive from TRBD1 or TRBD2 (5 bases each). V was shortened by 6 bases and J by 15 bases, with 15 bases between the two germline ends. Per germline, CDR1 SQVTM and CDR2 ANQGSEA. The CDR3 length is 10 residues. CDR3 residues: CSVQDRDPFF. In DNA form, the CDR3 reads TGCAGCGTGCAGGATCGGGACCCGTTCTTC.

The chain has TRBV7-9 and TRBJ2-7, with 8 bases that match TRBD2. V lost 0 bases and J lost 7; bases outside the gene matches: 11. Looked up from germline, CDR1 is SEHNR and CDR2 is FQNEAQ (reference sequence). This CDR3 contains 16 residues. The CDR3 sequence: CASSLAGFSGKSEQYF. For the CDR3, the DNA is TGTGCCAGCAGCTTAGCGGGCTTTAGCGGGAAGTCGGAGCAGTACTTC.